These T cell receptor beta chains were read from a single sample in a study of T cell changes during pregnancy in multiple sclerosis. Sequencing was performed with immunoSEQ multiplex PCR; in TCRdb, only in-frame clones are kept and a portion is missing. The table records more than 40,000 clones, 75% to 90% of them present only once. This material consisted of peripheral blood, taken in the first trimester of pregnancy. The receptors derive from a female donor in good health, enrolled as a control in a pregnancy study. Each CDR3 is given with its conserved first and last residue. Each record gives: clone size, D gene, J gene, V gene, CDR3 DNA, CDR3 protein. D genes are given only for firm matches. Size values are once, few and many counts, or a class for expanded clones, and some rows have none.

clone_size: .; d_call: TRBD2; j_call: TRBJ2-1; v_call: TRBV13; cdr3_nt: TGTGCCAGCAGCTTAGGTGGGACTAGAGCCCCCGGCTCCTACAATGAGCAGTTCTTC; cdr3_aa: CASSLGGTRAPGSYNEQFF
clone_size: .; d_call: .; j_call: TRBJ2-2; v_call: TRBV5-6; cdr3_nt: TGTGCCAGCAGCTTGGCCAGAAGACGGGAGACCGGGGAGCTGTTTTTT; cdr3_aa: CASSLARRRETGELFF
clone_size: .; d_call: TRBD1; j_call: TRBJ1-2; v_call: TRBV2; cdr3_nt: TGTGCCAGCAGTGCTAACAGGGGGCCTGGCTACACCTTC; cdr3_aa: CASSANRGPGYTF
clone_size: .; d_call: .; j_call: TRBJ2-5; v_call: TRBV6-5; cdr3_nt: TGTGCCAGCATCGGACTGGATCAAGAGACCCAGTACTTC; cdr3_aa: CASIGLDQETQYF
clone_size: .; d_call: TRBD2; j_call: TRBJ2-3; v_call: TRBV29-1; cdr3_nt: TGCAGCGTGGGGGGCGGGAGGGCCAGGAAAGATACGCAGTATTTT; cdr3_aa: CSVGGGRARKDTQYF
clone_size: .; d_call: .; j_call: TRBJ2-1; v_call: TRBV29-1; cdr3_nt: TGCAGCGTCCTGAGGGTTGAGCAGTTCTTC; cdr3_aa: CSVLRVEQFF
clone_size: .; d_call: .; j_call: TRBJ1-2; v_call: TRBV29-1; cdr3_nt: TGCAGCGTTGCCCAGACAGGAGTCTATGGCTACACCTTC; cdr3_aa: CSVAQTGVYGYTF
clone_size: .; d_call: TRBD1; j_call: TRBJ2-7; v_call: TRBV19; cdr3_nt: TGTGCCAGTAGTCCGCGCAACCGGGACAGGGTGCGTTCGTACGAGCAGTACTTC; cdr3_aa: CASSPRNRDRVRSYEQYF
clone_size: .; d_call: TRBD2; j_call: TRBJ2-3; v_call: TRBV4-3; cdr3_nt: TGCGCCAGCAGCCAAGCAGCGACTAGCGGGGAAAATACGCAGTATTTT; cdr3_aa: CASSQAATSGENTQYF
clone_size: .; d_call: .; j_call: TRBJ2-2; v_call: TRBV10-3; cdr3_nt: TGTGCCATCAGTGAACAGGATAACACCGGGGAGCTGTTTTTT; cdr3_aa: CAISEQDNTGELFF
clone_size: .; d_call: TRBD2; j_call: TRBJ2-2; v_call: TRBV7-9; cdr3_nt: TGTGCCAGCAGCCCGGGACTAGCGGGTACCGGGGAGCTGTTTTTT; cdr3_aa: CASSPGLAGTGELFF
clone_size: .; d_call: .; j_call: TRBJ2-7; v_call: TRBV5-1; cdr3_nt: TGCGCCAGCAGCTTGGAATACCCCCCGGGGGAGCAGTACTTC; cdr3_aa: CASSLEYPPGEQYF
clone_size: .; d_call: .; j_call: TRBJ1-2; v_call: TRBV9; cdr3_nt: TGTGCCAGCAGCGGCGGGACCGGGACCTACTATGGCTACACCTTC; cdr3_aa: CASSGGTGTYYGYTF
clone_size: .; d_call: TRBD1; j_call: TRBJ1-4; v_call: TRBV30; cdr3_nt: TGTGCCTGGTCGAGAGCCGGGACAGCTAATGAAAAACTGTTTTTT; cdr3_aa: CAWSRAGTANEKLFF
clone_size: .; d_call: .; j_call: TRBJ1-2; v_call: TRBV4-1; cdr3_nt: TGCGCCAGCAGCCAAGACGGCGGGGCAGAAGTTAACTATGGCTACACCTTC; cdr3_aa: CASSQDGGAEVNYGYTF
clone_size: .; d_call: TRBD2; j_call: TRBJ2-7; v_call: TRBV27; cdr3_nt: TGTGCCAGCAGTTGGACTAGCGGCTACGAGCAGTACTTC; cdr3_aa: CASSWTSGYEQYF
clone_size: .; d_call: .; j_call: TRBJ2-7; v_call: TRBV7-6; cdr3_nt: TGTGCCAGCAGCCGAGGCCCTGCAGACTCCTACGAGCAGTACTTC; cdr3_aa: CASSRGPADSYEQYF
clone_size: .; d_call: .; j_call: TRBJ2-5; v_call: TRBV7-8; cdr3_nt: TGTGCCAGCAGCTTAGTTCTGGCGGGGGCGCAACAAGAGACCCAGTACTTC; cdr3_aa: CASSLVLAGAQQETQYF
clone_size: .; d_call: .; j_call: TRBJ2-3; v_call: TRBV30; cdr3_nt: TGTGCCTGGAGTGTACTTACAGATACGCAGTATTTT; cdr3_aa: CAWSVLTDTQYF
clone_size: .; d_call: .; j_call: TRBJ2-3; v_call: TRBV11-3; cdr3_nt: TGTGCCAGCAGCCAACACCAACCCCGCACAGATACGCAGTATTTT; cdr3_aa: CASSQHQPRTDTQYF
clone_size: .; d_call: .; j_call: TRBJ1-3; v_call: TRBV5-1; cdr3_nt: TGCGCCAGCAGCTTGGGGAGCTCTGGAAACACCATATATTTT; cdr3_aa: CASSLGSSGNTIYF
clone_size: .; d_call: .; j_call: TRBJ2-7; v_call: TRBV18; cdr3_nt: TGTGCCAGCTCCCCCGGAACAGGGAGAAGCAACGAGCAGTACTTC; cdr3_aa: CASSPGTGRSNEQYF
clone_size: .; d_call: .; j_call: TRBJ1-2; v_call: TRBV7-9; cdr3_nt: TGTGCCAGCACCCCGGGGGGGTATGGTGGCTACACCTTC; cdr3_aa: CASTPGGYGGYTF
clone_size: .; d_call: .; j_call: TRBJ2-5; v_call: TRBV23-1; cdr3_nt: TGCGCCAGCAGTCGCCAGGGGGAGGAGGAGACCCAGTACTTC; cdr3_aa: CASSRQGEEETQYF
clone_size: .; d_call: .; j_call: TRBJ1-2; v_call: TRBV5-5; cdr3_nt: TGTGCCAGCAGCTCCGCGGTGACCTATGGCTACACCTTC; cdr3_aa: CASSSAVTYGYTF
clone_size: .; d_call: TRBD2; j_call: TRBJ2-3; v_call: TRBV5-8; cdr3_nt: TGTGCCAGCAGCTACGGCGATCAGCGGGGGGGAGGGGATACGCAGTATTTT; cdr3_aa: CASSYGDQRGGGDTQYF
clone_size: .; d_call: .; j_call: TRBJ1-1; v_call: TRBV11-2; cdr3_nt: TGTGCCAGCAGCCCGGGTCCGCGGCATGCCGTCACTGAAGCTTTCTTT; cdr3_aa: CASSPGPRHAVTEAFF
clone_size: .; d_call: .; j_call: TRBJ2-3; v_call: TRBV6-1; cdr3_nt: TGTGCCAGCAGTGAAAACCGCGGGATTTCGTGGGATACGCAGTATTTT; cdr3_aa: CASSENRGISWDTQYF
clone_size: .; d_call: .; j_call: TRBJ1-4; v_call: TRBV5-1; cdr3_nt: TGCGCCAGCAGCTTGGGGACAAATAGGGGTAATGAAAAACTGTTTTTT; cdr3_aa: CASSLGTNRGNEKLFF
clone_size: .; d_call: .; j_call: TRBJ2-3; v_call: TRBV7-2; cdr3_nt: TGTGCCAGCTCCACCGGGGCGGGGCGCGGGGATACGCAGTATTTT; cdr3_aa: CASSTGAGRGDTQYF
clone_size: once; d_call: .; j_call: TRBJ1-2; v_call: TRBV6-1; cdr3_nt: TGTGCCAGCAGTGAAGGTGTGGGAGACCTCTACACCTTC; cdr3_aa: CASSEGVGDLYTF
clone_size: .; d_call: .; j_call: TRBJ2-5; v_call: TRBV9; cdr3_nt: TGTGCCAGCACCAAAGACACCGGGAAAGAGACCCAGTACTTC; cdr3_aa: CASTKDTGKETQYF
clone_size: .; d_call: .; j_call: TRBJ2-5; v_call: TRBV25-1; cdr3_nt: TGTGCCAGCAGGGAGGGATGGGAGACCCAGTACTTC; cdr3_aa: CASREGWETQYF
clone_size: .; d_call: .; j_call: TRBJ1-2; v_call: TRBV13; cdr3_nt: TGTGCCAGCAGCTTACCCACGGGCGGGAATGGCTACACCTTC; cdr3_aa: CASSLPTGGNGYTF
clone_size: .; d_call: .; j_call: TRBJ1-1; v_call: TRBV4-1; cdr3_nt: TGCGCCAGCAGCCAAGTTGCCACAGCTAAGAACACTGAAGCTTTCTTT; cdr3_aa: CASSQVATAKNTEAFF
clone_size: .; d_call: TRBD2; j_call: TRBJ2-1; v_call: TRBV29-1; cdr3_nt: TGCAGCGTTGTGGCGGGAGCCTCCTACAATGAGCAGTTCTTC; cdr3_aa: CSVVAGASYNEQFF
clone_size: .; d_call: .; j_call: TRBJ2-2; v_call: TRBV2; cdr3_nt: TGTGCCAGCAGTCCTAAGATGACCGGGGAGCTGTTTTTT; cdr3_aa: CASSPKMTGELFF
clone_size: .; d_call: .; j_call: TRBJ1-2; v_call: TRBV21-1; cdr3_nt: TGTGCCAGCAGCAAAGCGCTAGGCAGGGGGCGGTTGTATAACTATGGCTACACCTTC; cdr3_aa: CASSKALGRGRLYNYGYTF
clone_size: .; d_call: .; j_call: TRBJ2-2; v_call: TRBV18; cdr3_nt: TGTGCCAGCTCACCAAGGACAGTATCCGGGGAGCTGTTTTTT; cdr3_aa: CASSPRTVSGELFF
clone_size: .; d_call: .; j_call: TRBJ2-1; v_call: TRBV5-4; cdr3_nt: TGTGCCAGCAACGGGGGCAATGAGCAGTTCTTC; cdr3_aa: CASNGGNEQFF
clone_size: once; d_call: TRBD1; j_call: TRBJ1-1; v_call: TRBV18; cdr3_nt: TGTGCCAGCTCACCGGCCGGGACAGGGGTCCCTGAAGCTTTCTTT; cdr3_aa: CASSPAGTGVPEAFF
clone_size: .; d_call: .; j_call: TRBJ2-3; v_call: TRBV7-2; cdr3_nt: TGTGCCAGCAGTCCAGGGTTTCGCACAGATACGCAGTATTTT; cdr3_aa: CASSPGFRTDTQYF
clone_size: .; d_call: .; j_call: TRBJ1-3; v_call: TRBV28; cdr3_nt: TGTGCCAGCAGTTTTTCAGGAAACACCATATATTTT; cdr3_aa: CASSFSGNTIYF
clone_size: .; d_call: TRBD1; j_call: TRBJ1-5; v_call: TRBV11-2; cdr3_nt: TGTGCCAGCAGCTCCCAGACAGGGGCCAATCAGCCCCAGCATTTT; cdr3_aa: CASSSQTGANQPQHF
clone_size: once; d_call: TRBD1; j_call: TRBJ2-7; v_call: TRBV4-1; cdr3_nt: TGCGCCAGCAGCCAAGCAGGGGGCTCCTACGAGCAGTACTTC; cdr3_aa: CASSQAGGSYEQYF
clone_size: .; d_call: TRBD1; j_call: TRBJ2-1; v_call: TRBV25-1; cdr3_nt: TGTGCCAGCAGCGCCCCCGGGACAGGGGCAATCAATGAGCAGTTCTTC; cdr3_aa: CASSAPGTGAINEQFF
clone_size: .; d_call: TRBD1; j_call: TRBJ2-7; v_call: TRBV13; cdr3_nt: TGTGCCAGCAGCTTACCGGGACAGGGAAGCGAGCAGTACTTC; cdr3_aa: CASSLPGQGSEQYF
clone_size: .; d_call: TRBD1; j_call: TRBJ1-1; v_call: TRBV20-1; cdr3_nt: TGCAGTGCTCCGGACAGGCGAGCTTTCTTT; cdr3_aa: CSAPDRRAFF
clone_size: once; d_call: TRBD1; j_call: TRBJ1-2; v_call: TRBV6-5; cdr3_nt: TGTGCCAGCAGGGGACAGGAGAACTATGGCTACACCTTC; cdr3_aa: CASRGQENYGYTF